The next 2 T cell receptor beta chains were all read from a single sample in a study of blood T cell repertoires in COVID-19. The table came from immunoSEQ multiplex PCR; TCRdb's copy has only in-frame clones and leaves some out. Of fewer than 450,000 clones detected, around nine tenths appear once; the ten largest clones hold 7.3%. Sequenced material: peripheral blood. The receptors stem from an older woman with COVID-19, enrolled during active disease.

CDR3 coding DNA: TGCGCCAGCAGGGGTGAGGGCTGGGGCACTGAAGCTTTCTTT. Translating it yields CASRGEGWGTEAFF. The chain couples TRBV5-1 to TRBJ1-1; no reliable D call. The germline gives CDR1 SGHRS, CDR2 YFSETQ. Trimming removed 5 bases at V and 4 bases at J, with 15 bases between. This CDR3 is 14 amino acids long.

The genes are TRBV6-2 or TRBV6-3 and TRBJ1-2, with D uncertain. Germline V gene sequence: CDR1 MNHEY, CDR2 SVGEGT. The germline V and J ends were trimmed by 4 bases and 4 bases, with 10 bases remaining between them. CDR3 length equals 13 residues. The CDR3 nucleotides are TGTGCCAGCAGTTTTTCCCGTTCCTATGGCTACACCTTC. Its protein is CASSFSRSYGYTF.